This T cell receptor (beta chain) is drawn from a study of response to subunit inactivated influenza vaccine. Only a few counts were recorded for this clonotype. TCRdb passed the RT-PCR reads through MiXCR, listing each CDR3 protein once. The sample holds 650,000 to 800,000 distinct CDR3 sequences, approximately 13% seen once. Germline V gene data show CDR1 as LNHDA and CDR2 as SQIVND (reference sequence). The CDR3 consists of 16 residues. Trimming stripped 3 bases from V and 4 bases from J, with 17 bases between. The sequence derives from a man over 45 who received an inactivated influenza vaccine. The chain links TRBV19 to TRBJ2-3; perhaps D is TRBD1 or TRBD2 (5 bases each). The sample consisted of PBMCs from blood, taken about 14 days before vaccination. CDR3 sequence (DNA): TGTGCCAGTAGTATCTCCGTACGGGGCAGCGCAGATACGCAGTATTTT. It encodes CASSISVRGSADTQYF.